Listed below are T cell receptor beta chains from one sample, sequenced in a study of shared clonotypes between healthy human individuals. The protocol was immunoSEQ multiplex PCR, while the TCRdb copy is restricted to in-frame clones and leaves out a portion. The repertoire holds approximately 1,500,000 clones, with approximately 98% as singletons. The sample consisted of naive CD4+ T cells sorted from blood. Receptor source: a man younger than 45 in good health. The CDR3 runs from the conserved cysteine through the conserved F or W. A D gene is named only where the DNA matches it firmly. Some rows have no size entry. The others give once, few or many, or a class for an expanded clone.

TGTGCCAGCAGTTTGGGGAATCAGCCCCAGCATTTT CASSLGNQPQHF . TRBJ1-5 . TRBV25-1
TGTGCCAGCAGTTTAGGACTGGCGTCTTTCTTT CASSLGLASFF . TRBJ1-1 . TRBV27
TGTGCCAGCACTAGAGTCTACGAGCAGTACTTC CASTRVYEQYF . TRBJ2-7 . TRBV6-1
TGCGCCAGCGGGGCGGGTAGCACAGATACGCAGTATTTT CASGAGSTDTQYF . TRBJ2-3 . TRBV5-1
TGCAGCGTTGCAAAAGGACAGGGGGGCTACGAGCAGTACTTC CSVAKGQGGYEQYF once TRBJ2-7 TRBD1 TRBV29-1
TGTGCCAGCAGCGTGGGACTAGCGGGAGTAGGCAATGAGCAGTTCTTC CASSVGLAGVGNEQFF . TRBJ2-1 TRBD2 TRBV9
TGTGCCAGCAGCTTAGAAGCGGGTGAGGAGACCCAGTACTTC CASSLEAGEETQYF . TRBJ2-5 . TRBV7-2
TGCGCCAGCAGCCCCCGGACAGACTCGTCCACAGATACGCAGTATTTT CASSPRTDSSTDTQYF . TRBJ2-3 . TRBV5-1
TGTGCCAGCAGCTTAGCGGCGGGAGGGCCAGGATTTCCGTTCTTC CASSLAAGGPGFPFF . TRBJ2-1 TRBD2 TRBV11-2
TGTGCCAGCAGTTTATGGGGACACGGACTAGCGGGAGTGGAGACCCAGTACTTC CASSLWGHGLAGVETQYF . TRBJ2-5 TRBD2 TRBV28
TGTGCCAGCAGCGCCGAGACAGGGATTAAATACGAGCAGTACTTC CASSAETGIKYEQYF . TRBJ2-7 TRBD1 TRBV9
TGCGCCAGCAGTCAGGAGCCTACTGGAAACACCATATATTTT CASSQEPTGNTIYF . TRBJ1-3 . TRBV5-1
TGCGCCAGCAGCTTGGCCGGGACACACCCCACAGATACGCAGTATTTT CASSLAGTHPTDTQYF . TRBJ2-3 . TRBV5-1
TGTGCCAGCTCACCATTGACTAGCGGGTCTACAGATACGCAGTATTTT CASSPLTSGSTDTQYF . TRBJ2-3 TRBD2 TRBV18
TGTGCCAGCAGCTTCGGGGACCAGCCCCAGCATTTT CASSFGDQPQHF . TRBJ1-5 . TRBV7-8
TGTGCCAGCAGTGAAGGGCTATGGGGGAGGGTTTACGAGCAGTACTTC CASSEGLWGRVYEQYF . TRBJ2-7 TRBD2 TRBV6-1
TGTGCCAGCAGTCCGGGGCCTACTCGGGGACAGGGGAACCGCATTCAGTACTTC CASSPGPTRGQGNRIQYF once TRBJ2-4 TRBD1 TRBV27
TGTGCCAGTAGTATGCGGGGAGCTGAGCAGTTCTTC CASSMRGAEQFF . TRBJ2-1 . TRBV19
TGTGCCAGCAGCTTAGATCGCGGGACAGGGAATCATTACGAGCAGTACTTC CASSLDRGTGNHYEQYF . TRBJ2-7 TRBD1 TRBV7-2
TGTGCCAGCAGCTTACGGGCACGCCGAGGGGGAGATGAGCAGTTCTTC CASSLRARRGGDEQFF . TRBJ2-1 . TRBV13
TGTGCCAGCAGCAAACTTTCGGCAGGGATTTACAATGAGCAGTTCTTC CASSKLSAGIYNEQFF . TRBJ2-1 . TRBV5-6
TGTGCTTCGGGACAGGGGGCGTCAGAGACCCAGTACTTC CASGQGASETQYF . TRBJ2-5 TRBD1 TRBV19
TGTGCCAGCAGCTTAGTAACTCGGGACAGGGGCAATGAGCAGTTCTTC CASSLVTRDRGNEQFF . TRBJ2-1 TRBD1 TRBV7-6
TGTGCCAGTACCGCCGGGAGTGGGGCAGATACGCAGTATTTT CASTAGSGADTQYF . TRBJ2-3 . TRBV19
TGTGCCACCAGCCCCAGGGCCGTGAACACTGAAGCTTTCTTT CATSPRAVNTEAFF . TRBJ1-1 . TRBV15
TGTGCCAGCAGCTTGAGTTCGATTGGGCCCCAGCATTTT CASSLSSIGPQHF . TRBJ1-5 . TRBV5-6
TGTGCCAGCAGCTTAGTTTCGGGACCCAATGAGCAGTTCTTC CASSLVSGPNEQFF . TRBJ2-1 . TRBV7-2
TGTGCCAGCAGTGACAGGCACCTCCAGATTGCCCAGTACTTC CASSDRHLQIAQYF . TRBJ2-5 . TRBV2
TGTGCCAGCAGGGCCTTGAGGACCGGGGAGCTGTTTTTT CASRALRTGELFF . TRBJ2-2 . TRBV11-2
TGTGCCAGCAGTTTACACATGACAGGGGGATCCTACGAGCAGTACTTC CASSLHMTGGSYEQYF . TRBJ2-7 TRBD1 TRBV28
TGCAGCGTCCGGGGGGTCCTAGCGGGACTGAGCTCCTACAATGAGCAGTTCTTC CSVRGVLAGLSSYNEQFF once TRBJ2-1 TRBD2 TRBV29-1
TGTGCCAGCAGCCCCGGGCGGATGAACACTGAAGCTTTCTTT CASSPGRMNTEAFF . TRBJ1-1 . TRBV7-3
TGTGCCAGTAGCTCGCCCGGGGTTGCCTACAATGAGCAGTTCTTC CASSSPGVAYNEQFF . TRBJ2-1 . TRBV19
TGCGCCAGCAGCCAAGATTCATCACTCGCGGGAGGAGGAGTGGTGCAAGAGACCCAGTACTTC CASSQDSSLAGGGVVQETQYF . TRBJ2-5 TRBD2 TRBV4-3
TGTGCCAGCAGTCTCACTAGCGGGAGAGCCTACGAGCAGTACTTC CASSLTSGRAYEQYF . TRBJ2-7 TRBD2 TRBV6-6
TGTGCCAGCAGCTTGGTAGCTAGCGGGGAAGAGACCCAGTACTTC CASSLVASGEETQYF . TRBJ2-5 TRBD2 TRBV5-4
TGTGCCAGCAGCCAAGATCGGGTTTTCTCTGGAAACACCATATATTTT CASSQDRVFSGNTIYF once TRBJ1-3 . TRBV14
TGTGCCAGCAAAACGCGGACAGCCTCCAATGAGCAGTTCTTC CASKTRTASNEQFF . TRBJ2-1 . TRBV6-5
TGTGCCAGCAGTACCGACAGGGGGCTTGAAAAACTGTTTTTT CASSTDRGLEKLFF . TRBJ1-4 TRBD1 TRBV2
TGTGCCAGCAGCTCCGGACTAGCGGACTACAATGAGCAGTTCTTC CASSSGLADYNEQFF once TRBJ2-1 TRBD2 TRBV5-6
TGCAGCGTTGCGACGGGAGGGAGCGAGCAGTACTTC CSVATGGSEQYF . TRBJ2-7 TRBD2 TRBV29-1
TGTGCCAGCAGCTTTTTACGGGTGAACACTGAAGCTTTCTTT CASSFLRVNTEAFF . TRBJ1-1 . TRBV5-6
TGTGCCAGCAGCGGGGCAGGGGTTGGCTACACCTTC CASSGAGVGYTF . TRBJ1-2 . TRBV9
TGTGCCAGCGGGGGGCTGAACACTGAAGCTTTCTTT CASGGLNTEAFF . TRBJ1-1 . TRBV28
TGTGCCAGCAGCTCGGGACTCTATTCTAGCACAGATACGCAGTATTTT CASSSGLYSSTDTQYF . TRBJ2-3 . TRBV5-4
TGTGCCAGCAGGATTGGGACATACTATGGCTACACCTTC CASRIGTYYGYTF . TRBJ1-2 . TRBV2
TGCGCCAGCAGCGTGGACACCTCTAACTATGGCTACACCTTC CASSVDTSNYGYTF . TRBJ1-2 . TRBV5-1
TGCGCCAGCAGAGAAGTTGGGGGCGCAGATACGCAGTATTTT CASREVGGADTQYF . TRBJ2-3 . TRBV5-1
TGTGCCAGCAGCTCGGGACGGAACTACGAGCAGTACTTC CASSSGRNYEQYF . TRBJ2-7 . TRBV7-9